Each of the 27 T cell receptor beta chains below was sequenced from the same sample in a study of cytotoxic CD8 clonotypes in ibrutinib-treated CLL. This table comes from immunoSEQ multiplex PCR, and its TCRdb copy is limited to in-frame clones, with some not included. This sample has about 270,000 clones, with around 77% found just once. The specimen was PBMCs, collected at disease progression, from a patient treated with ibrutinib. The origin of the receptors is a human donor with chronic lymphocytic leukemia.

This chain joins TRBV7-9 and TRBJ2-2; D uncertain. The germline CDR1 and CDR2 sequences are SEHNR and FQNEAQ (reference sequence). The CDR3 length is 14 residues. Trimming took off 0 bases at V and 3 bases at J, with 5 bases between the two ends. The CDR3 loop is CASSLAYYTGELFF. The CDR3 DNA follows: TGTGCCAGCAGCTTAGCATATTACACCGGGGAGCTGTTTTTT.

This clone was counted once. The CDR3 nucleotides read TGTGCCAGCAGCGAAGCTGCGGCCAGCCTCTACAATGAGCAGTTCTTC. It is translated as CASSEAAASLYNEQFF. The chain links TRBV9 to TRBJ2-1, with D hard to call. This CDR3 region has 16 residues. Germline values: CDR1 SGDLS, CDR2 YYNGEE. V was shortened by 3 bases and J by 3 bases, with 16 bases between the two germline ends.

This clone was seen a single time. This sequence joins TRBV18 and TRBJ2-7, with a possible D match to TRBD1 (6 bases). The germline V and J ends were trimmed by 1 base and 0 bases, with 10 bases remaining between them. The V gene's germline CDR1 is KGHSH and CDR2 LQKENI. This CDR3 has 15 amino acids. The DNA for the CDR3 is TGTGCCAGCTCACCACGGCAGGGGAGCTCCTACGAGCAGTACTTC. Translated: CASSPRQGSSYEQYF.

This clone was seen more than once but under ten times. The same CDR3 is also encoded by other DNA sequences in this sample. CDR3 coding DNA: TGTGCCAGCAGCGCTAGCGGGACCTCCTACGAGCAGTACTTC. Translating it yields CASSASGTSYEQYF. The gene calls are TRBV9 and TRBJ2-7; 9 bases are a match to TRBD2. CDR1 SGDLS and CDR2 YYNGEE come from the germline V gene. The CDR3 contains 14 residues. The V segment lost 3 bases and the J segment 0 bases; nucleotides outside the gene matches: 1.

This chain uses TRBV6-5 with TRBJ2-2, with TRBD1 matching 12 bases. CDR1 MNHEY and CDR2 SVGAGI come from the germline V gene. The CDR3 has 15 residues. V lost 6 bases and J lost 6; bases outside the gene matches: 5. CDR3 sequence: CASSLGQGASGELFF. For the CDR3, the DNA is TGTGCCAGCAGCCTGGGACAGGGGGCTTCCGGGGAGCTGTTTTTT.

As DNA, the CDR3 is TGCGCCAGCAGCTTGGTGCCTAGCTCTGAGGACCAGTTCTTC. Amino acids: CASSLVPSSEDQFF. V usage is TRBV5-1 and J usage is TRBJ2-1, with D tentatively TRBD2 (5 bases). Germline CDR1 reads SGHRS; CDR2 reads YFSETQ. V lost 0 bases to trimming and J lost 13 bases, with 17 bases between them. CDR3 size: 14 residues.

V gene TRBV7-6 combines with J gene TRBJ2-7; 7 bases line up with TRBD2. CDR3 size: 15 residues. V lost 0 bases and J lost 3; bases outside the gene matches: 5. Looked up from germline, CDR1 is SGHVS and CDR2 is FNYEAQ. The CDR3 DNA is TGTGCCAGCAGCTTAGCGGCTAGCGGCTACTACGAGCAGTACTTC. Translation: CASSLAASGYYEQYF. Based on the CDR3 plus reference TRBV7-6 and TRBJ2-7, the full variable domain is GAGVSQSPRYKVTKRGQDVALRCDPISGHVSLYWYRQALGQGPEFLTYFNYEAQQDKSGLPNDRFSAERPEGSISTLTIQRTEQRDSAMYRCASSLAASGYYEQYFGPGTRLTVT.

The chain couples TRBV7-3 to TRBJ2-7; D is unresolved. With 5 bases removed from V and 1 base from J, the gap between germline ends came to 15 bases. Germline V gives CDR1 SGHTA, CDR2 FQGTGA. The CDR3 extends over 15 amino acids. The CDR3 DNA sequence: TGTGCCAGCAGCCTAATACCAGGACCATCCTACGAGCAGTACTTC. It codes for CASSLIPGPSYEQYF.

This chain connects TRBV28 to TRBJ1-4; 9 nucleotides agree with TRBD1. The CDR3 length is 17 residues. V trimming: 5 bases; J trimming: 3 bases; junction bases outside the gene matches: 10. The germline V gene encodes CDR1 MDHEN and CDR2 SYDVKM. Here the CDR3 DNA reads TGTGCCAGCAGTATAACCGGGACAGGGAGTCCTAATGAAAAACTGTTTTTT. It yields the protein CASSITGTGSPNEKLFF.

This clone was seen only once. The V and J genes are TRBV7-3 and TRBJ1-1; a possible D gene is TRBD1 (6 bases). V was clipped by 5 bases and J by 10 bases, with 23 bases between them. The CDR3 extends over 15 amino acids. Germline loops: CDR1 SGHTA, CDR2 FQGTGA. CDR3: CASSDRSGAAGGAFF. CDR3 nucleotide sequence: TGTGCCAGCAGCGATAGGTCAGGGGCCGCGGGGGGAGCTTTCTTT.

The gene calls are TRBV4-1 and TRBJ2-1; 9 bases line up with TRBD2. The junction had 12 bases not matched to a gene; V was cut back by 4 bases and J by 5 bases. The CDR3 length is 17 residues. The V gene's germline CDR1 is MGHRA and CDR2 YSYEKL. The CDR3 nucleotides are TGCGCCAGCAGCCCAGAGGAGGGACTAGCCCCAGACAATGAGCAGTTCTTC. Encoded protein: CASSPEEGLAPDNEQFF.

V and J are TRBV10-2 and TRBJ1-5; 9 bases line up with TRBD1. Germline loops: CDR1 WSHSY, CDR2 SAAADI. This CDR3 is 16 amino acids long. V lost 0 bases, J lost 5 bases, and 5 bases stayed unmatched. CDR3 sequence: CASSESDRGSDQPQHF. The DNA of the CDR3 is TGCGCCAGCAGTGAGTCAGACAGGGGGTCGGATCAGCCCCAGCATTTT.

The CDR3 sequence: CASSLYYGSRLAGAYEQYF. For the CDR3, the DNA is TGTGCCAGCAGTTTATACTATGGCAGCAGACTAGCGGGAGCCTACGAGCAGTACTTC. V gene TRBV28 combines with J gene TRBJ2-7, with 12 bases fitting TRBD2. The CDR3 totals 19 residues. J lost 2 bases, V lost 1 base, and 12 bases had no gene match. Germline CDR1 is MDHEN and CDR2 is SYDVKM. The whole variable domain, filled in from reference TRBV28 and TRBJ2-7, reads DVKVTQSSRYLVKRTGEKVFLECVQDMDHENMFWYRQDPGLGLRLIYFSYDVKMKEKGDIPEGYSVSREKKERFSLILESASTNQTSMYLCASSLYYGSRLAGAYEQYFGPGTRLTVT.

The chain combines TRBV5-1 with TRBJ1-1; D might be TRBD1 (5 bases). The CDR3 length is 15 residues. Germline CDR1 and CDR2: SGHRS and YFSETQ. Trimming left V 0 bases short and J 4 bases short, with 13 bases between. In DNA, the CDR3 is TGCGCCAGCAGCTTGGCCGGGAGCGGGGGCACTGAAGCTTTCTTT. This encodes CASSLAGSGGTEAFF.

DNA for the CDR3: TGTGCCAGCAGTTTATTGGCGGGAGGTAGGGACGAGCAGTACTTC. Amino acid sequence: CASSLLAGGRDEQYF. The V gene is TRBV28, the J gene TRBJ2-7; 8 nucleotides line up with TRBD2. J lost 5 bases, V lost 1 base, and 7 bases had no gene match. Germline loops: CDR1 MDHEN, CDR2 SYDVKM. The CDR3 covers 15 residues.

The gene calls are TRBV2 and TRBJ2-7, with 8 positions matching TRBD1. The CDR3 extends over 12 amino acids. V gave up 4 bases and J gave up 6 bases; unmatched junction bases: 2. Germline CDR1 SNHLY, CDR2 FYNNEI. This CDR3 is CASSGTGPEQYF. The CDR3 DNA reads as TGTGCCAGCAGTGGGACAGGGCCCGAGCAGTACTTC.

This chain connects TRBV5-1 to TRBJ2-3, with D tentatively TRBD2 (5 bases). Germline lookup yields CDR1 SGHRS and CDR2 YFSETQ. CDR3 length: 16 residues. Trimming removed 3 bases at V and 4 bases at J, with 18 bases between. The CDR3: CASSSKVLSGADTQYF. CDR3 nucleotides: TGCGCCAGCAGCTCCAAGGTCCTGAGCGGTGCAGATACGCAGTATTTT. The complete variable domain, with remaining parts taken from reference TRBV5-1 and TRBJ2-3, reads KAGVTQTPRYLIKTRGQQVTLSCSPISGHRSVSWYQQTPGQGLQFLFEYFSETQRNKGNFPGRFSGRQFSNSRSEMNVSTLELGDSALYLCASSSKVLSGADTQYFGPGTRLTVL.

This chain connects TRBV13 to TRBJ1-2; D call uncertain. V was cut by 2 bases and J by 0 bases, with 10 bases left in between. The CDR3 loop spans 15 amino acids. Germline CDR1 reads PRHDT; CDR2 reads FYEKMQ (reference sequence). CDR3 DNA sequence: TGTGCCAGCAGCTTAAGGCAAACTACTAACTATGGCTACACCTTC. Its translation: CASSLRQTTNYGYTF. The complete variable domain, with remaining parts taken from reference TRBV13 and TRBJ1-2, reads AAGVIQSPRHLIKEKRETATLKCYPIPRHDTVYWYQQGPGQDPQFLISFYEKMQSDKGSIPDRFSAQQFSDYHSELNMSSLELGDSALYFCASSLRQTTNYGYTFGSGTRLTVV.

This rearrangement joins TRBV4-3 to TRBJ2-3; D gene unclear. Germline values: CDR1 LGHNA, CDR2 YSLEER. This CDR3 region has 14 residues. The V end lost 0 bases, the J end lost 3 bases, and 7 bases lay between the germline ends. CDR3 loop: CASSQDPQTDTQYF. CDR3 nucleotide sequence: TGCGCCAGCAGCCAAGATCCCCAGACAGATACGCAGTATTTT.

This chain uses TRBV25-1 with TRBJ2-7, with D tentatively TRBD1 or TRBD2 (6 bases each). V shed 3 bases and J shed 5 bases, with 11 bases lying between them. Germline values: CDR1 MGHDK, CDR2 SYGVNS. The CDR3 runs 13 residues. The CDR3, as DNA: TGTGCCAGCAGTGAGGGGGGCCTGGACGAGCAGTACTTC. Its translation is CASSEGGLDEQYF.

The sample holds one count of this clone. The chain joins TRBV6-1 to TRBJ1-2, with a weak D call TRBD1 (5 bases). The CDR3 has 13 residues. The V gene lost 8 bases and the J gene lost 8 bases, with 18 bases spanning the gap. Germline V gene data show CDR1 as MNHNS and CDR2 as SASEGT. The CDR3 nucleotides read TGTGCCAGCGCTTCGAGGGGTGATCGGGGCTACACCTTC. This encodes CASASRGDRGYTF.

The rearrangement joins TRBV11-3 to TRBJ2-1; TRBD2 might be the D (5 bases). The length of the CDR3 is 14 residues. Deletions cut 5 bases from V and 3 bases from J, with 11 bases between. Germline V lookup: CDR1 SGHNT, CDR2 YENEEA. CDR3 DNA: TGTGCCAGCAGCCCGGACTGGGACTACAATGAGCAGTTCTTC. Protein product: CASSPDWDYNEQFF.

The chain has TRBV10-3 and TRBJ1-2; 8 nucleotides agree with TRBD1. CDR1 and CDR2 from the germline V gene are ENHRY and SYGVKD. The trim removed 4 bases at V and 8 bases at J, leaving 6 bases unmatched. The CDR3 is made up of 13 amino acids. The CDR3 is CAISASGGPGYTF. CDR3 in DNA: TGTGCCATCAGTGCCTCAGGGGGCCCGGGCTACACCTTC.

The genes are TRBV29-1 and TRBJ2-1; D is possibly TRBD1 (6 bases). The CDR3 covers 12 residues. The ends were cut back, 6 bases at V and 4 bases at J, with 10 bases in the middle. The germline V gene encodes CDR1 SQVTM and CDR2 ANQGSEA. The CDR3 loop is CSVERGYNEQFF. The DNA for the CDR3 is TGCAGCGTCGAGAGGGGGTACAATGAGCAGTTCTTC.

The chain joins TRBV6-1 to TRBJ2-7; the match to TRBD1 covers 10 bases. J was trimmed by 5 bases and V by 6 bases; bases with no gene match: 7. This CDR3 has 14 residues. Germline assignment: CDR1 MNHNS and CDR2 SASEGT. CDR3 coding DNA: TGTGCCAGCAGATCCGGGACAGGGGTCGACGAGCAGTACTTC. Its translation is CASRSGTGVDEQYF.

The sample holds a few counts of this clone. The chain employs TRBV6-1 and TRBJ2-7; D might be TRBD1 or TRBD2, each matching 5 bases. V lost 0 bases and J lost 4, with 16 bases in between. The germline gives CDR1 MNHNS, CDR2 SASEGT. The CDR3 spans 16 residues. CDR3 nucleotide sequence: TGTGCCAGCAGTGAAGCGGTGAAGGGGACGGGGTACGAGCAGTACTTC. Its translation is CASSEAVKGTGYEQYF.

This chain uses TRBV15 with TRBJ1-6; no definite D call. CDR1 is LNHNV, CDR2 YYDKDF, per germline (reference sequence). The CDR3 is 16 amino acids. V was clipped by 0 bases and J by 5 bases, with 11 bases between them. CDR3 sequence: CATSRDYGENNSPLHF. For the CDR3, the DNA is TGTGCCACCAGCAGAGATTATGGGGAAAATAATTCACCCCTCCACTTT.